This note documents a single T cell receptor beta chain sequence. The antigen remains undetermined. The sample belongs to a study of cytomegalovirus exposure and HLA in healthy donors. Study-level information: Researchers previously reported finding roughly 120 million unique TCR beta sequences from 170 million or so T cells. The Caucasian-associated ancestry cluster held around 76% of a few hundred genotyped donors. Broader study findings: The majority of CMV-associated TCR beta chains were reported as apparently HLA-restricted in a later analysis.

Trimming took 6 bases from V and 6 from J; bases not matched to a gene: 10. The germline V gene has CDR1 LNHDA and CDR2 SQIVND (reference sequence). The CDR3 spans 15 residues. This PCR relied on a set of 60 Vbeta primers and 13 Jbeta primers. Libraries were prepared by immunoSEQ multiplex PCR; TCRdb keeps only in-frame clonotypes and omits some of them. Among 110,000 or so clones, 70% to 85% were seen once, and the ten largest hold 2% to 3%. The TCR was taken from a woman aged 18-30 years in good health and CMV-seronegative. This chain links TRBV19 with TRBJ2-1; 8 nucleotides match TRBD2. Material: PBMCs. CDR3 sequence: CASSRDGLAGNEQFF. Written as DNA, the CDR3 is TGTGCCAGTAGCAGGGACGGGCTAGCGGGCAATGAGCAGTTCTTC.